This T cell receptor (beta chain) was sequenced for a study of T cell clonality in common variable immunodeficiency. Study-level results: The cause of increased CVID clonality remains unclear without subpopulation sequencing.

This clone was detected ten times or more. Antigen specificity is unknown. The read halts 3 residues ahead of the CDR3 end, with the missing end drawn from the germline J gene. Sequenced by immunoSEQ multiplex PCR; TCRdb stores in-frame clones only, minus some. The table lists 50,000 to 60,000 clones, with no singletons. V shed 0 bases and J shed 3 bases, with 8 bases lying between them. CDR1 is SGHRS, CDR2 YFSETQ, per germline. The CDR3 length is 14 residues. This chain uses TRBV5-1 with TRBJ2-3, with D unclear. Sequencing was carried out using peripheral blood mononuclear cells. This sequence was found in a person aged 18 to 75 in good health. CDR3 loop: CASSLGRATDTQYF. The covered CDR3 bases are TGCGCCAGCAGCTTGGGTAGGGCTACAGATACG. Drawing the rest from reference TRBV5-1 and TRBJ2-3, the complete variable domain is KAGVTQTPRYLIKTRGQQVTLSCSPISGHRSVSWYQQTPGQGLQFLFEYFSETQRNKGNFPGRFSGRQFSNSRSEMNVSTLELGDSALYLCASSLGRATDTQYFGPGTRLTVL.